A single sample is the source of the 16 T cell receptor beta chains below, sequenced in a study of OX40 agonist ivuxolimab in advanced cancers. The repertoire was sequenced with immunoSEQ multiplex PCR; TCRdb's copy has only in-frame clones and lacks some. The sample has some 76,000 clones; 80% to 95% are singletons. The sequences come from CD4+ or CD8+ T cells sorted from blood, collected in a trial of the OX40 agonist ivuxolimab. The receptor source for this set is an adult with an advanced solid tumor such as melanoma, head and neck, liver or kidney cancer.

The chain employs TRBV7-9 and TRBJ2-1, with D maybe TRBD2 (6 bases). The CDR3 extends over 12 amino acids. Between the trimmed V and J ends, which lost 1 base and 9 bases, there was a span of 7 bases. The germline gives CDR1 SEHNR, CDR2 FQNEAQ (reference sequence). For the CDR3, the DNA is TGTGCCAGCAGCTTAGTGGGAGGTGAGCAGTTCTTC. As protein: CASSLVGGEQFF.

This CDR3 is CASSLDSNPRGGFF. The CDR3 nucleotides are TGTGCCAGCAGCTTAGATTCCAATCCCAGGGGGGGGTTCTTC. The V gene is TRBV7-2, the J gene TRBJ2-1; possibly TRBD1 or TRBD2 for D (7 bases each). Germline V gene sequence: CDR1 SGHTA, CDR2 FQGNSA. The V end lost 1 base, the J end lost 15 bases, and 19 bases lay between the germline ends. CDR3 length: 14 amino acids. The complete variable domain, with remaining parts taken from reference TRBV7-2 and TRBJ2-1, reads GAGVSQSPSNKVTEKGKDVELRCDPISGHTALYWYRQSLGQGLEFLIYFQGNSAPDKSGLPSDRFSAERTGGSVSTLTIQRTQQEDSAVYLCASSLDSNPRGGFFGPGTRLTVL.

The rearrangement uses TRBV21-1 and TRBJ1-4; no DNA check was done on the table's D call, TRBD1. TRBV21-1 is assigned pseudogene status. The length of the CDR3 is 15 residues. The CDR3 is CASRDRQSTNEKLFF. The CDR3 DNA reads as TGTGCCAGCAGAGATCGACAGTCAACTAATGAAAAACTGTTTTTT.

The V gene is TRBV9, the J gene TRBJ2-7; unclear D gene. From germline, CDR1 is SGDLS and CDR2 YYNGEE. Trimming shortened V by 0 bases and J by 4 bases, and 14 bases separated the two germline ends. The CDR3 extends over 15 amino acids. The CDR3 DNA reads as TGTGCCAGCAGCGTAGACAACACCCAGACTTACGAGCAGTACTTC. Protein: CASSVDNTQTYEQYF. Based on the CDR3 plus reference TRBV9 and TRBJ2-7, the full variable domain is DSGVTQTPKHLITATGQRVTLRCSPRSGDLSVYWYQQSLDQGLQFLIQYYNGEERAKGNILERFSAQQFPDLHSELNLSSLELGDSALYFCASSVDNTQTYEQYFGPGTRLTVT.

The CDR3 sequence: CASSQPARGAKHNEQFF. The DNA of the CDR3 is TGTGCCAGCAGCCAACCCGCCCGGGGGGCGAAGCACAATGAGCAGTTCTTC. The V gene is TRBV4-2, the J gene TRBJ2-1; TRBD2 is a possible D gene (7 bases). CDR3 length equals 17 residues. Germline values: CDR1 LGHNA, CDR2 YNFKEQ. Trimming took off 2 bases at V and 5 bases at J, with 19 bases between the two ends.

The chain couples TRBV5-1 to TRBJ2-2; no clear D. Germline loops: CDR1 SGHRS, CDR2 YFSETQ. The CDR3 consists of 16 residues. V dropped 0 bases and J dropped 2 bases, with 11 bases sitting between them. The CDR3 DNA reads TGCGCCAGCAGCTTGGCGTCGGAACCTAACACCGGGGAGCTGTTTTTT. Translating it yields CASSLASEPNTGELFF.

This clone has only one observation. The CDR3 bases are TGTGCCAGCGGTTTGGCGCCCCCCTACGAGCAGTACTTC. Its translation: CASGLAPPYEQYF. The chain couples TRBV6-5 to TRBJ2-7, with D unclear. The V gene's germline CDR1 is MNHEY and CDR2 SVGAGI. The CDR3 contains 13 residues. Trimming pared 8 bases from V and 2 bases from J, leaving 13 bases between.

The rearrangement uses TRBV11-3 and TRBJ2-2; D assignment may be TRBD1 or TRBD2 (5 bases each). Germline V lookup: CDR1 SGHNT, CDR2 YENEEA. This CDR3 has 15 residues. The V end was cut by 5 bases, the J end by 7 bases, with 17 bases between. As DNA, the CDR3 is TGTGCCAGCAGCATCACGAGGGGCGGCGACGGGGAGCTGTTTTTT. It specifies CASSITRGGDGELFF.

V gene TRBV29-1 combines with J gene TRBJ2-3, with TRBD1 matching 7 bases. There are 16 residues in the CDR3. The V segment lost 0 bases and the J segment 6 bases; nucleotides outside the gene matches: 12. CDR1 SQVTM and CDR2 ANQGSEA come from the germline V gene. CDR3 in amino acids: CSVEDIWTGAADTQYF. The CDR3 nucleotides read TGCAGCGTTGAAGATATTTGGACAGGTGCTGCGGATACGCAGTATTTT.

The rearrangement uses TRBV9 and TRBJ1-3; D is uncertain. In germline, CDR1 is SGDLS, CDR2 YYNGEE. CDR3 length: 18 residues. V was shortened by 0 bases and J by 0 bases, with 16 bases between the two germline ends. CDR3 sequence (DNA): TGTGCCAGCAGCGTAGCTGTGGGCGTGGGGAGCTCTGGAAACACCATATATTTT. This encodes CASSVAVGVGSSGNTIYF.

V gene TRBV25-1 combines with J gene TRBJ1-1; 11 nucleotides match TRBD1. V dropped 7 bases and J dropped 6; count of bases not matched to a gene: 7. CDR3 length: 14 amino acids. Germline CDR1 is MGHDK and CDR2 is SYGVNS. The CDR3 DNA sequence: TGTGCCAGCACCCCGGACAGGGGGCTACCTGAAGCTTTCTTT. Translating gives CASTPDRGLPEAFF.

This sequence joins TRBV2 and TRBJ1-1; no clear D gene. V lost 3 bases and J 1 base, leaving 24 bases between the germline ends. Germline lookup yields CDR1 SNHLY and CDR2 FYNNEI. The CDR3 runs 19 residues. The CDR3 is CASSEVVAFGLLQNTEAFF. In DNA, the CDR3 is TGTGCCAGCAGTGAGGTCGTAGCCTTTGGACTACTACAGAACACTGAAGCTTTCTTT.

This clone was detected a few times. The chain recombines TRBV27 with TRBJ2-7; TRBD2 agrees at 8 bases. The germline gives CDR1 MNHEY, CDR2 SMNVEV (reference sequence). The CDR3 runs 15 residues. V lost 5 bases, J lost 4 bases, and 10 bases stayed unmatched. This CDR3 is CASSVGGAGGYEQYF. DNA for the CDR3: TGTGCCAGCAGTGTCGGGGGGGCGGGGGGTTACGAGCAGTACTTC.

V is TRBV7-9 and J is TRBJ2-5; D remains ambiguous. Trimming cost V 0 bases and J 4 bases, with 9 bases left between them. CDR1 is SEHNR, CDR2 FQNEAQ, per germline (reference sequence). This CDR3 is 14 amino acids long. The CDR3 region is CASSLAPWRETQYF. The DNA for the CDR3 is TGTGCCAGCAGCTTAGCGCCCTGGAGAGAGACCCAGTACTTC.

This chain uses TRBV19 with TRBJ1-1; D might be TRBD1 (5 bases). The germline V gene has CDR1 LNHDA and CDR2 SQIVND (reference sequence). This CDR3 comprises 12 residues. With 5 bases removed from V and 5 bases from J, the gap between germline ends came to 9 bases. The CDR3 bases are TGTGCCAGTAGTCCCCCAGGGACTGAAGCTTTCTTT. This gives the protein CASSPPGTEAFF.

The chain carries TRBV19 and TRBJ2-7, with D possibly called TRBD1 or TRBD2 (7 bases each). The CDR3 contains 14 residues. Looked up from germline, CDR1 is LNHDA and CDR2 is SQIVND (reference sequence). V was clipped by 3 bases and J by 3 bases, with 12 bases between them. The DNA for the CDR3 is TGTGCCAGTAGTATGGGAGGGGGCGTCTACGAGCAGTACTTC. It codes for CASSMGGGVYEQYF.